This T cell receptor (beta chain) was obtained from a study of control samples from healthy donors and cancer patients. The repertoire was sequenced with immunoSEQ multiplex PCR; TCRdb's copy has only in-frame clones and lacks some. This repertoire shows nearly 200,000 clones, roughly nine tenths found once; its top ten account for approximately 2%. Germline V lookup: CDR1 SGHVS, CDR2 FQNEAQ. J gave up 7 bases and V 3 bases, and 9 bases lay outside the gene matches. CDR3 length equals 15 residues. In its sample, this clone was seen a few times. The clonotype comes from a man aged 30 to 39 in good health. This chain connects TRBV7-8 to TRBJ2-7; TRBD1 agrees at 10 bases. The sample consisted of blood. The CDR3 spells CASSFQGQGKREQYF. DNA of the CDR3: TGTGCCAGCAGCTTTCAGGGACAGGGGAAGCGTGAGCAGTACTTC. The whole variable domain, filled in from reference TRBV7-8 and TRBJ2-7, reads GAGVSQSPRYKVAKRGQDVALRCDPISGHVSLFWYQQALGQGPEFLTYFQNEAQLDKSGLPSDRFFAERPEGSVSTLKIQRTQQEDSAVYLCASSFQGQGKREQYFGPGTRLTVT.